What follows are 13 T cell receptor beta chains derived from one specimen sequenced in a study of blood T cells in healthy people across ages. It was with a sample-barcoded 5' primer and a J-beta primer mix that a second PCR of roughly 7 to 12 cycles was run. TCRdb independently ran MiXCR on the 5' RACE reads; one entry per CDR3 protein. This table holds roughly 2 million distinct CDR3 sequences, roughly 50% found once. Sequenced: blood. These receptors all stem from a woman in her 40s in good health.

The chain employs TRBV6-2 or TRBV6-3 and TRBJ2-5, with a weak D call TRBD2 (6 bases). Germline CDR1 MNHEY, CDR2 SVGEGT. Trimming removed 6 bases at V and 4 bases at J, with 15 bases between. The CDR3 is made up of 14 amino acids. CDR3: CASSRPGLPETQYF. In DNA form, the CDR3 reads TGTGCCAGCAGCCGCCCGGGACTCCCAGAGACCCAGTACTTC.

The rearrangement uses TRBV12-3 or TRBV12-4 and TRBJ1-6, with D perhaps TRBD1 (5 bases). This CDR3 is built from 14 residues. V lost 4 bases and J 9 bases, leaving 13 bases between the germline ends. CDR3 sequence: CASSSTQVGSPLHF. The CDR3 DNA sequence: TGTGCCAGCAGTTCAACACAGGTCGGTTCACCCCTCCACTTT.

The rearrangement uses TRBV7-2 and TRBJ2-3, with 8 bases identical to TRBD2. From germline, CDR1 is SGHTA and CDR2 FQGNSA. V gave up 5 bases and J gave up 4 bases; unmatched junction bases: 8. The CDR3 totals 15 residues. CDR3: CASSPNLAGADTQYF. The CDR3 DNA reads TGTGCCAGCAGCCCGAACCTAGCGGGTGCAGATACGCAGTATTTT.

CDR3 bases: TGTGCCAGCAGCAAAGGAGGGCAGGAGGAAAAACTGTTTTTT. It specifies CASSKGGQEEKLFF. The chain is built from TRBV28 and TRBJ1-4; D is ambiguous. Trimming cost V 6 bases and J 8 bases, with 16 bases left between them. The germline V gene has CDR1 MDHEN and CDR2 SYDVKM. The length of the CDR3 is 14 residues.

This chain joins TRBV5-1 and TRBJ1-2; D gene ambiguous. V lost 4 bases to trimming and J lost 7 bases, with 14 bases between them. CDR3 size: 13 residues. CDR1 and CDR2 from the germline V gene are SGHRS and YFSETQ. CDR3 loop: CASSPGETFGYTF. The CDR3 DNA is TGCGCCAGCAGCCCCGGGGAGACTTTTGGCTACACCTTC.

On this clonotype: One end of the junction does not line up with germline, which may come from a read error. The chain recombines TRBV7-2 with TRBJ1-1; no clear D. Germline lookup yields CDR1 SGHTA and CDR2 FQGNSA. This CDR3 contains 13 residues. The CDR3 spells CASSLLFDTETFF. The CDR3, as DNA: TGTGCCAGCAGCTTATTGTTCGACACTGAAACTTTCTTT.

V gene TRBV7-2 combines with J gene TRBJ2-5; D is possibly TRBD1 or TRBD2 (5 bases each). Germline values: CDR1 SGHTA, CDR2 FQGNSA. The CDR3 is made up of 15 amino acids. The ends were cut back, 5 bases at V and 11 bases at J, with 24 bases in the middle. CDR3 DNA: TGTGCCAGCAGCCGGAGAGGGGCTAGCCAGGGTGAGCAGTACTTC. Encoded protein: CASSRRGASQGEQYF. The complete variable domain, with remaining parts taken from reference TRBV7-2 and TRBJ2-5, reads GAGVSQSPSNKVTEKGKDVELRCDPISGHTALYWYRQSLGQGLEFLIYFQGNSAPDKSGLPSDRFSAERTGGSVSTLTIQRTQQEDSAVYLCASSRRGASQGEQYFGPGTRLLVL.

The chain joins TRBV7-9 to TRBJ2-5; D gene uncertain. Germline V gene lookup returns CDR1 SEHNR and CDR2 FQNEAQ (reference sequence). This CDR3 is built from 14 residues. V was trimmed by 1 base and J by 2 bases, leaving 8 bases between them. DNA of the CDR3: TGTGCCAGCAGCTTAGAACCCAGACAAGAGACCCAGTACTTC. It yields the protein CASSLEPRQETQYF.

Here the CDR3 DNA reads TGCAGTGCTAGACCGGACTTTACAGATACGCAGTATTTT. Protein product: CSARPDFTDTQYF. The chain is built from TRBV20-1 and TRBJ2-3, with D perhaps TRBD2 (5 bases). The germline gives CDR1 DFQATT, CDR2 SNEGSKA (reference sequence). V was clipped by 2 bases and J by 3 bases, with 9 bases between them. This CDR3 is built from 13 residues.

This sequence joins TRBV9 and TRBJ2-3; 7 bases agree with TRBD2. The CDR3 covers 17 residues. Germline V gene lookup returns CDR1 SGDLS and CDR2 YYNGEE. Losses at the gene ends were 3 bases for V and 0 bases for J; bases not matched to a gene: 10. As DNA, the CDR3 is TGTGCCAGCAGCGCACCCAAAAGCGGGGCTAGCACAGATACGCAGTATTTT. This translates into CASSAPKSGASTDTQYF.

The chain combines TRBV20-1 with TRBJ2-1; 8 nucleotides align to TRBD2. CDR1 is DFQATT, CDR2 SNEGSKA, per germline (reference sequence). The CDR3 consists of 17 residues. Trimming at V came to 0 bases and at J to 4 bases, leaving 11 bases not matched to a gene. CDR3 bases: TGCAGTGCTAGAGAGAGCAGCGGGGGCCTCCCGTACAATGAGCAGTTCTTC. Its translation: CSARESSGGLPYNEQFF.

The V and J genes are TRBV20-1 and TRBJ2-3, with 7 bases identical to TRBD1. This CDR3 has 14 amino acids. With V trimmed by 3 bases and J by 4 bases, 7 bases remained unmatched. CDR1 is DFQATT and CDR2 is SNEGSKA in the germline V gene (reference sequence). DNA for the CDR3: TGCAGTGCTAGTGGGATCGACAGGGCAGATACGCAGTATTTT. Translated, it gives CSASGIDRADTQYF.

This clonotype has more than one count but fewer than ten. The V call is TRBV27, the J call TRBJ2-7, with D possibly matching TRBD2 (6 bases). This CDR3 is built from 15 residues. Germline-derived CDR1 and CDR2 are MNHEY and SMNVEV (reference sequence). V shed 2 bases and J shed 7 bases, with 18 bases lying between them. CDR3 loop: CASSLIRRAGSEQYF. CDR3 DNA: TGTGCCAGCAGTTTAATTCGTCGTGCGGGGAGTGAGCAGTACTTC.